Shown below are 21 T cell receptor beta chains from a single sample sequenced in a study of blood T cell repertoires in COVID-19. Assay: immunoSEQ multiplex PCR; the TCRdb copy retains only in-frame clones and omits some. The sample has about 190,000 clones, 70% to 90% seen once. Sequenced input: peripheral blood. The receptor source for this set is a young man with acute or convalescent COVID-19.

The chain uses TRBV7-3 and TRBJ2-6; D is unclear. Germline lookup yields CDR1 SGHTA and CDR2 FQGTGA. V was trimmed by 4 bases and J by 3 bases, leaving 7 bases between them. This CDR3 has 14 residues. The CDR3 is CASSSYGGANVLTF. In nucleotides, the CDR3 is TGTGCCAGCAGCTCCTACGGTGGGGCCAACGTCCTGACTTTC.

This clone has just a few counts. This rearrangement joins TRBV25-1 to TRBJ1-2, with TRBD1 as a possible D gene (5 bases). Trimming removed 7 bases at V and 6 bases at J, with 12 bases between. Germline V lookup: CDR1 MGHDK, CDR2 SYGVNS. This CDR3 is built from 12 residues. In DNA form, the CDR3 reads TGTGCCAGCACAGACAGAGGCCATGGCTACACCTTC. It yields the protein CASTDRGHGYTF.

On this clone: Its ends do not fully match the called genes, so a read error is possible. The V and J genes are TRBV7-8 and TRBJ1-2, with TRBD1 matching 8 bases. Germline V gene lookup returns CDR1 SGHVS and CDR2 FQNEAQ. The length of the CDR3 is 12 residues. The CDR3 DNA reads TGTGCCAGCAGCTTAGTCACAGGGGGGGCAGTGTTC. Protein: CASSLVTGGAVF.

This chain connects TRBV6-6 to TRBJ1-1; D call uncertain. Germline V gives CDR1 MNHNY, CDR2 SVGAGI (reference sequence). This CDR3 region has 15 residues. Trimming pared 2 bases from V and 1 base from J, leaving 11 bases between. The CDR3 loop reads CASSYRRSGNTEAFF. DNA for the CDR3: TGTGCCAGCAGTTACCGTCGTTCAGGGAACACTGAAGCTTTCTTT.

This rearrangement joins TRBV18 to TRBJ1-1; D remains unclear. This CDR3 spans 13 amino acids. Between the trimmed V and J ends, which lost 2 bases and 4 bases, there was a span of 8 bases. Germline loops: CDR1 KGHSH, CDR2 LQKENI. CDR3 in DNA: TGTGCCAGCTCACCATTCCGGGGCACTGAAGCTTTCTTT. Its translation is CASSPFRGTEAFF.

This clone came up a few times. The V and J genes are TRBV6-5 and TRBJ1-6, with TRBD1 as a possible D gene (6 bases). CDR3 length: 14 residues. V gave up 8 bases and J gave up 7 bases, with 15 bases separating them. CDR1 MNHEY and CDR2 SVGAGI come from the germline V gene. The CDR3 coding sequence is TGTGCCAGCCTACAGGGTCTGGGGAATTCACCCCTCCACTTT. Encoded protein: CASLQGLGNSPLHF.

The rearrangement links TRBV3-1 (or the pseudogene TRBV3-2) to TRBJ2-2, with 10 positions matching TRBD2. Germline V lookup: CDR1 LGHDT, CDR2 YNNKEL (reference sequence). The CDR3 loop spans 16 amino acids. J was trimmed by 7 bases and V by 7 bases; bases with no gene match: 12. The CDR3 loop is CASNSGLAGDGGELFF. DNA of the CDR3: TGTGCCAGCAACTCAGGGCTAGCGGGAGATGGCGGGGAGCTGTTTTTT.

This chain connects TRBV3-1 (or the pseudogene TRBV3-2) to TRBJ2-1; 8 nucleotides line up with TRBD2. Germline CDR1 and CDR2: LGHDT and YNNKEL (reference sequence). Trimming removed 4 bases from V and 6 bases from J; junction bases left unmatched: 11. There are 16 residues in the CDR3. The CDR3 DNA is TGTGCCAGCAGCCCCTGGCGGGGGGCTATTCCCAATGAGCAGTTCTTC. This sequence encodes CASSPWRGAIPNEQFF.

The chain uses TRBV9 and TRBJ2-1; TRBD1 agrees at 8 bases. The germline CDR1 and CDR2 sequences are SGDLS and YYNGEE. With 0 bases clipped from V and 8 bases from J, the junction kept 7 bases outside the gene matches. The CDR3 has 15 amino acids. The CDR3 reads CASSVVAGGDYEQFF. CDR3 coding DNA: TGTGCCAGCAGCGTAGTGGCAGGGGGCGATTATGAGCAGTTCTTC. Drawing the rest from reference TRBV9 and TRBJ2-1, the complete variable domain is DSGVTQTPKHLITATGQRVTLRCSPRSGDLSVYWYQQSLDQGLQFLIQYYNGEERAKGNILERFSAQQFPDLHSELNLSSLELGDSALYFCASSVVAGGDYEQFFGPGTRLTVL.

This chain joins TRBV5-4 and TRBJ2-2; perhaps TRBD1 as D (6 bases). Trimming removed 4 bases from V and 8 bases from J, with 18 bases in between. CDR1 is SGHNT, CDR2 YYREEE, per germline (reference sequence). CDR3 length equals 15 residues. CDR3: CASSPKDRQEGELFF. CDR3 in DNA: TGTGCCAGCAGCCCCAAAGACAGACAGGAAGGGGAGCTGTTTTTT.

The chain links TRBV5-3 to TRBJ2-3; D is ambiguous. TRBV5-3 is sorted into the ORF group, with uncertain function. Trimming shortened V by 4 bases and J by 2 bases, and 11 bases separated the two germline ends. This CDR3 spans 14 amino acids. CDR3 in DNA: TGTGCCAGAAGCCCTCCCCCACACACAGATACGCAGTATTTT. It specifies CARSPPPHTDTQYF.

The V gene is TRBV9, the J gene TRBJ2-6; 8 nucleotides align to TRBD1. Germline V CDR1 and CDR2: SGDLS, YYNGEE. This CDR3 is 17 amino acids long. After removal of 3 bases from V and 2 bases from J, the junction contained 7 bases not matched to a gene. For the CDR3, the DNA is TGTGCCAGCAGCGCTGCAGGGGGCTGGGCTGGGGCCAACGTCCTGACTTTC. Translated: CASSAAGGWAGANVLTF.

The rearrangement joins TRBV29-1 to TRBJ2-7; a possible D gene is TRBD2 (5 bases). The CDR3 has 14 residues. Looked up from germline, CDR1 is SQVTM and CDR2 is ANQGSEA. With 0 bases removed from V and 6 bases from J, the gap between germline ends came to 15 bases. The CDR3 loop reads CSVEDLVPGGEQYF. The CDR3 DNA sequence: TGCAGCGTTGAAGATCTGGTTCCAGGAGGCGAGCAGTACTTC.

This clone was detected only a few times. The chain carries TRBV21-1 and TRBJ1-1; TRBD1 was called by the table and not checked on the DNA. TRBV21-1 corresponds to a pseudogene. This CDR3 is 17 amino acids long. CDR3 region: CASSKWGGARRNTEAFF. The CDR3 DNA reads TGTGCCAGCAGCAAATGGGGCGGAGCTAGGCGGAACACTGAAGCTTTCTTT.

This chain joins TRBV6-5 and TRBJ1-1; D perhaps matches TRBD1 (5 bases). This CDR3 has 14 residues. Trimming shortened V by 6 bases and J by 5 bases, and 16 bases separated the two germline ends. Germline values: CDR1 MNHEY, CDR2 SVGAGI. The chain's CDR3 is CASRPRAGETEAFF. The DNA of the CDR3 is TGTGCCAGCAGACCCAGGGCTGGAGAGACTGAAGCTTTCTTT.

This chain uses TRBV27 with TRBJ2-1; D perhaps matches TRBD2 (6 bases). Germline assignment: CDR1 MNHEY and CDR2 SMNVEV (reference sequence). The CDR3 runs 14 residues. Trimming shortened V by 5 bases and J by 4 bases, and 12 bases separated the two germline ends. The CDR3: CASSVLRGYNEQFF. The CDR3 DNA follows: TGTGCCAGCAGTGTACTTCGGGGGTACAATGAGCAGTTCTTC.

This chain links TRBV5-1 with TRBJ1-1; D unclear. The V gene's germline CDR1 is SGHRS and CDR2 YFSETQ. This CDR3 is built from 14 residues. Trimming removed 4 bases from V and 3 bases from J, with 13 bases in between. This chain's CDR3 is CASSPDISDTEAFF. For the CDR3, the DNA is TGCGCCAGCAGCCCCGACATCTCGGACACTGAAGCTTTCTTT.

The rearrangement links TRBV28 to TRBJ2-1; the match to TRBD2 covers 10 bases. Losses at the gene ends were 1 base for V and 14 bases for J; bases not matched to a gene: 8. Germline V gene data show CDR1 as MDHEN and CDR2 as SYDVKM. This CDR3 contains 14 residues. CDR3 DNA sequence: TGTGCCAGCAGTTTATTATCTAGCGGGAGCGTTGAGTTCTTC. Its translation is CASSLLSSGSVEFF.

The rearrangement uses TRBV6-5 and TRBJ1-1, with D unclear. From germline, CDR1 is MNHEY and CDR2 SVGAGI. Trimming removed 7 bases from V and 0 bases from J, with 15 bases in between. CDR3 size: 15 residues. This chain's CDR3 is CASIGLGRMNTEAFF. The CDR3 DNA reads as TGTGCCAGCATCGGGTTAGGCCGGATGAACACTGAAGCTTTCTTT.

V usage is TRBV30 and J usage is TRBJ2-3, with D maybe TRBD1 (5 bases). The CDR3 is made up of 15 amino acids. The germline gives CDR1 GTSNPN, CDR2 SVGIG (reference sequence). Trimming took 0 bases from V and 0 from J, leaving 10 bases between them. Written as DNA, the CDR3 is TGTGCCTGGAGTGTGGGTGACAGAAGCACAGATACGCAGTATTTT. Translating it yields CAWSVGDRSTDTQYF.

The rearrangement links TRBV12-3 or TRBV12-4 to TRBJ2-5; 7 bases fit TRBD2. The CDR3 sequence is 13 residues long. CDR3 protein: CATGDYLQETQYF. In nucleotides, the CDR3 is TGTGCGACCGGGGACTACCTCCAAGAGACCCAGTACTTC.